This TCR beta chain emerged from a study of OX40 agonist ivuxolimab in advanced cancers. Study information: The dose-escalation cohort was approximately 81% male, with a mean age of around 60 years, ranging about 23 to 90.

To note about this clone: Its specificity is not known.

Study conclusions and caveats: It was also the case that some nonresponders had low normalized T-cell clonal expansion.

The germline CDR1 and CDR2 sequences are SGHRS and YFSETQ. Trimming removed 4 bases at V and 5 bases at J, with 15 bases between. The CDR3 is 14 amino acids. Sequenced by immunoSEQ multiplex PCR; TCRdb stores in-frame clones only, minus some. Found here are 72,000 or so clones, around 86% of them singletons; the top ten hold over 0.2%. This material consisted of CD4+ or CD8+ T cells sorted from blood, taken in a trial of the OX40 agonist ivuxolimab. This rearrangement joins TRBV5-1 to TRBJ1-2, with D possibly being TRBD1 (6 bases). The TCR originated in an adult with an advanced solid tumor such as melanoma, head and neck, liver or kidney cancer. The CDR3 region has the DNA TGCGCCAGCAGCCCCGGACAGATTTCTTATGGCTACACCTTC. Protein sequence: CASSPGQISYGYTF.